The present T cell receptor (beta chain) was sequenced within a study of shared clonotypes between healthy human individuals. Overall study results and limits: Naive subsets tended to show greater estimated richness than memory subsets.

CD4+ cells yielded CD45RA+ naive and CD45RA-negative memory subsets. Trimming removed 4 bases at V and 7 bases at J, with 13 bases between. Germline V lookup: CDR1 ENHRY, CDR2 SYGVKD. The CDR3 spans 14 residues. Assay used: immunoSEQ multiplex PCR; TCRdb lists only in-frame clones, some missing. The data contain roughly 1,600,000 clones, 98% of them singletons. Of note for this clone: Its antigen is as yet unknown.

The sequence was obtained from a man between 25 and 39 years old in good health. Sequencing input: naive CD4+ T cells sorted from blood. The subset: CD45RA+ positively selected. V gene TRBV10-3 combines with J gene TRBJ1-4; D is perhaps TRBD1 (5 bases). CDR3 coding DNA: TGTGCCATCAGTGTAGGGCAGGGAGGTGAAAAACTGTTTTTT. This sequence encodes CAISVGQGGEKLFF.